A selection of T cell receptor beta chains follows, all from one sample in a study of T cell responses to AZD1222 COVID-19 vaccine. Clones were read by immunoSEQ multiplex PCR, and TCRdb kept only the in-frame ones, dropping some. Found here are roughly 99,000 clones, around 90% of them singletons; the top ten hold around 4.4%. The material was peripheral blood, obtained on day 0 of AZD1222 vaccination. The receptor source for this set is an adult in good health. Both conserved end residues are part of each CDR3. D genes are given only for firm matches. Some rows mark clone size as missing; the rest say once, few, many or name a class of expanded clone.

TRBV3-1/TRBV3-2	TRBJ1-2	TRBD1	-	CASSLSSGTDYGYTF	TGTGCCAGCAGCCTTTCATCCGGGACAGATTACGGCTACACCTTC
TRBV2	TRBJ2-1	TRBD2	-	CASGAGYEQFF	TGTGCCAGCGGAGCGGGGTACGAGCAGTTCTTC
TRBV4-2	TRBJ1-2	TRBD1	-	CASSQVSSGGYGYTF	TGTGCCAGCAGCCAAGTTTCCTCAGGGGGCTATGGCTACACCTTC
TRBV6-6	TRBJ2-7	-	-	CASSYQVPGSYEQYF	TGTGCCAGCAGTTACCAGGTACCAGGATCCTACGAGCAGTACTTC
TRBV7-3	TRBJ2-2	-	-	CASSTQTRTTGELFF	TGTGCCAGCAGCACCCAGACTAGGACCACCGGGGAGCTGTTTTTT
TRBV20-1	TRBJ1-5	-	-	CSASLGGDQPQHF	TGCAGTGCTAGTCTGGGGGGCGATCAGCCCCAGCATTTT
TRBV24-1	TRBJ1-2	-	once	CATSDNTVNYGYTF	TGTGCCACCAGTGACAATACAGTTAACTATGGCTACACCTTC
TRBV28	TRBJ2-5	-	-	CASSKGRQETQYF	TGTGCCAGCAGTAAGGGACGGCAAGAGACCCAGTACTTC
TRBV4-1	TRBJ2-2	-	-	CASSQEDPRELFF	TGCGCCAGCAGCCAAGAGGACCCCCGGGAGCTGTTTTTT
TRBV7-2	TRBJ2-1	TRBD2	-	CASSLQRGGHNEQFF	TGTGCCAGCAGCTTACAGCGGGGGGGGCACAATGAGCAGTTCTTC
TRBV5-6	TRBJ1-1	TRBD1	few	CASSWMDRGNTEAFF	TGTGCCAGCAGCTGGATGGACAGGGGGAACACTGAAGCTTTCTTT
TRBV18	TRBJ2-1	-	-	CASSLTLRDEQFF	TGTGCCAGCTCACTCACTCTACGGGATGAGCAGTTCTTC
TRBV7-8	TRBJ2-1	-	-	CASSPSDHGTSSYNEQFF	TGTGCCAGCAGCCCCAGCGACCACGGGACGAGCTCCTACAATGAGCAGTTCTTC
TRBV7-2	TRBJ1-2	TRBD1	-	CASSPRTGATF	TGTGCCAGCAGCCCCAGGACAGGGGCCACCTTC
TRBV18	TRBJ1-2	-	-	CASSPWGQGKYGYTF	TGTGCCAGCTCACCGTGGGGGCAGGGGAAATATGGCTACACCTTC
TRBV25-1	TRBJ1-1	TRBD1	few	CASSENRGIAEAFF	TGTGCCAGCAGTGAGAACAGGGGGATCGCTGAAGCTTTCTTT
TRBV28	TRBJ1-2	TRBD1	-	CASRVPAGGGYTF	TGTGCCAGCAGGGTCCCGGCAGGGGGAGGCTACACCTTC
TRBV4-2	TRBJ2-2	-	-	CASSQVELGVTGELFF	TGTGCCAGCAGCCAAGTCGAACTTGGGGTAACCGGGGAGCTGTTTTTT